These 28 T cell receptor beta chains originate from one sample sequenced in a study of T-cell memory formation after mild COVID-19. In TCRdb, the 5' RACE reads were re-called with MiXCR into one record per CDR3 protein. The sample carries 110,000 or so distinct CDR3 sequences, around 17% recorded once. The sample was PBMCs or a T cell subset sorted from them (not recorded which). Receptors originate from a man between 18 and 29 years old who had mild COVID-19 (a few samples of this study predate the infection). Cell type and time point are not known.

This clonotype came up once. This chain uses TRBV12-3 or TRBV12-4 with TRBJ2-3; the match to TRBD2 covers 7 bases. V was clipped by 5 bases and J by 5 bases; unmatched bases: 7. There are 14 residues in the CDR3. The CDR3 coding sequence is TGTGCCAGCAGTCCCCGGGACTATGGAGATACGCAGTATTTT. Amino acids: CASSPRDYGDTQYF.

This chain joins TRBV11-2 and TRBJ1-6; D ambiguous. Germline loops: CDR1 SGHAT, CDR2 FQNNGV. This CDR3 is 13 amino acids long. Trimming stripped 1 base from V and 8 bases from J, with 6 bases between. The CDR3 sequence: CASSLAKYSPLHF. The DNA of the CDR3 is TGTGCCAGCAGCTTAGCCAAGTATTCACCCCTCCACTTT.

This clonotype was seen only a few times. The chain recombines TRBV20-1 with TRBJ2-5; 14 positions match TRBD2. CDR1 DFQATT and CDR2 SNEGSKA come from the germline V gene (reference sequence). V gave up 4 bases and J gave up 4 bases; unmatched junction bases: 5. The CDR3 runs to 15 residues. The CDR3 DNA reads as TGCAGTGCTATCGATGGGACTAGCGGGGGAGAGACCCAGTACTTC. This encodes CSAIDGTSGGETQYF.

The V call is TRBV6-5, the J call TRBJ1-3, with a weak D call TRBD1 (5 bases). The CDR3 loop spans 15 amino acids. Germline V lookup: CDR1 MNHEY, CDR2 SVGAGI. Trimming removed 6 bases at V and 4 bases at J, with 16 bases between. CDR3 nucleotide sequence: TGTGCCAGCAGGGATGGAGGGGTCTCCGGAAACACCATATATTTT. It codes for CASRDGGVSGNTIYF.

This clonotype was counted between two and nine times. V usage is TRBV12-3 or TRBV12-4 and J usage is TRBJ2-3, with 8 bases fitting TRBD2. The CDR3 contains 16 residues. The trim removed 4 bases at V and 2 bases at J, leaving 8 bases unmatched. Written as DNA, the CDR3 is TGTGCCAGCAGTTACCGCCGGGGGGGCCTCACAGATACGCAGTATTTT. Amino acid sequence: CASSYRRGGLTDTQYF.

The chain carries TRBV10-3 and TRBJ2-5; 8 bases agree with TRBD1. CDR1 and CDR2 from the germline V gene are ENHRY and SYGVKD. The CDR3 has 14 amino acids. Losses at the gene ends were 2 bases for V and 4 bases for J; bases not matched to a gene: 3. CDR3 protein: CAISEDRGIETQYF. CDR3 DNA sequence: TGTGCCATCAGTGAGGACAGGGGTATAGAGACCCAGTACTTC.

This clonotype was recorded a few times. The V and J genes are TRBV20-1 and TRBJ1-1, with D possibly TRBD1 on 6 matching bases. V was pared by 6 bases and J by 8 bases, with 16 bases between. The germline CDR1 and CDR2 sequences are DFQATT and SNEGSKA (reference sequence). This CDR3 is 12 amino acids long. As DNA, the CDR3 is TGCAGTGCCGACCCAGGCGGGACAGAAGCTTTCTTT. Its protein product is CSADPGGTEAFF.

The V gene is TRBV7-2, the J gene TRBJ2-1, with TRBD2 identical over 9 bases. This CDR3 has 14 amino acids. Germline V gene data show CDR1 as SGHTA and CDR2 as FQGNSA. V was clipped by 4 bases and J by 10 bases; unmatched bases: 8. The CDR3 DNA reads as TGTGCCAGCAGCTCCTATAGCGGGGGCCGAGAGCAGTTCTTC. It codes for CASSSYSGGREQFF. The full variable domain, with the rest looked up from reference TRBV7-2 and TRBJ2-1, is GAGVSQSPSNKVTEKGKDVELRCDPISGHTALYWYRQSLGQGLEFLIYFQGNSAPDKSGLPSDRFSAERTGGSVSTLTIQRTQQEDSAVYLCASSSYSGGREQFFGPGTRLTVL.

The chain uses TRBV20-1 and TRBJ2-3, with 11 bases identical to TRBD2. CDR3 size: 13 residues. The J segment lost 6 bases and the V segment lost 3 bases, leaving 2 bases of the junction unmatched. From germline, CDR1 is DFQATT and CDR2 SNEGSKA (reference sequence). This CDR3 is CSARTSGVDTQYF. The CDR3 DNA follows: TGCAGTGCTAGGACTAGCGGGGTCGATACGCAGTATTTT.

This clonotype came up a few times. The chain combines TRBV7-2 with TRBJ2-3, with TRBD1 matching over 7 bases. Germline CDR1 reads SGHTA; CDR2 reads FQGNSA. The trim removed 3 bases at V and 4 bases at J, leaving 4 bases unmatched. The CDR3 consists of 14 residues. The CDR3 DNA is TGTGCCAGCAGCTTTCAGACAGGGCCAGATACGCAGTATTTT. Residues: CASSFQTGPDTQYF.

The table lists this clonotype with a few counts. The CDR3 DNA follows: TGCGCCAGCAGTGATAAAAGGGGGCGGGATGAGCAGTTCTTC. Translated, it gives CASSDKRGRDEQFF. This chain links TRBV10-1 with TRBJ2-1; 7 bases map to TRBD1. Germline CDR1 WNHNN, CDR2 SYGVQD (reference sequence). CDR3 length: 14 amino acids. V lost 3 bases, J lost 8 bases, and 7 bases stayed unmatched.

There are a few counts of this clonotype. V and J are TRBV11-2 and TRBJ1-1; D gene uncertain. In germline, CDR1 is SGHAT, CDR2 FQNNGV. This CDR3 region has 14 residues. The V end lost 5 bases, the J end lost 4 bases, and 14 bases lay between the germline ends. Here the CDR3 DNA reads TGTGCCAGCAGCCATAATAAGTGGAGCACTGAAGCTTTCTTT. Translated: CASSHNKWSTEAFF.

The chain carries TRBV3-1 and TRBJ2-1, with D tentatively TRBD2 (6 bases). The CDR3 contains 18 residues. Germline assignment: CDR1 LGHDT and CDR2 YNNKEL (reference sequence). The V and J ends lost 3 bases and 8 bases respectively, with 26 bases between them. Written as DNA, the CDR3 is TGTGCCAGCAGCCACCCAGCGGGCGGGATGCCTGGAAGCTATGAGCAGTTCTTC. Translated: CASSHPAGGMPGSYEQFF.

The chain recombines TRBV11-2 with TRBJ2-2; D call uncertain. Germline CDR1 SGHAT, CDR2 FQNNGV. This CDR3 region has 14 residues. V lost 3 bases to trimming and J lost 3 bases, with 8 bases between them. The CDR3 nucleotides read TGTGCCAGCAGCTTTTTAGAGGACACCGGGGAGCTGTTTTTT. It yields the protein CASSFLEDTGELFF.

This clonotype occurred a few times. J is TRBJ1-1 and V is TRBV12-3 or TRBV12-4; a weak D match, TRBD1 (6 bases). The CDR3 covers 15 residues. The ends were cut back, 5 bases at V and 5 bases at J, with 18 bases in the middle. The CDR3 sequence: CASSPDAGARTEAFF. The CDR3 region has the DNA TGTGCCAGCAGTCCGGATGCGGGGGCGCGAACTGAAGCTTTCTTT.

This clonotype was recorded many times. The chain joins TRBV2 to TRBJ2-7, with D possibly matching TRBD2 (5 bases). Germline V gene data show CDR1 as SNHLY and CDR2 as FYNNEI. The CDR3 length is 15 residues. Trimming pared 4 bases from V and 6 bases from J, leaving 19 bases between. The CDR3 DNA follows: TGTGCCAGCAGTGGGCAGGCGGGCCGACACTCCGAGCAGTACTTC. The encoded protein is CASSGQAGRHSEQYF.

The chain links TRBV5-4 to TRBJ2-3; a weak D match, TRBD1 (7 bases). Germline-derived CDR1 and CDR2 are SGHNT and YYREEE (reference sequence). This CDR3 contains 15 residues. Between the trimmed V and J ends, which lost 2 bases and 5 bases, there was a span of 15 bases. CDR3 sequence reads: CASSLRQGGRDTQYF. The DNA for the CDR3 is TGTGCCAGCAGCTTAAGGCAGGGGGGTAGAGATACGCAGTATTTT.

CDR3 amino acids: CASSLALAGAYEQYF. The CDR3 bases are TGTGCCAGCAGCTTAGCGCTGGCAGGCGCCTACGAGCAGTACTTC. This sequence joins TRBV7-8 and TRBJ2-7; D is ambiguous. The CDR3 is 15 residues long. CDR1 and CDR2 (germline): SGHVS, FQNEAQ. Deletions cut 0 bases from V and 2 bases from J, with 11 bases between.

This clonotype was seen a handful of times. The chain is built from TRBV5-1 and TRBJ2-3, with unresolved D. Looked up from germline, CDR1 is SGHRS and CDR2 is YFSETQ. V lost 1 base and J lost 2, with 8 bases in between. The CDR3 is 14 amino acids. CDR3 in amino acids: CASSLRRNTDTQYF. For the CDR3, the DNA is TGCGCCAGCAGCTTGAGACGGAACACAGATACGCAGTATTTT.

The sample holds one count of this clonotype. CDR3 sequence reads: CASSPRERYTGELFF. In DNA form, the CDR3 reads TGTGCCAGCAGTCCTAGGGAGAGGTACACCGGGGAGCTGTTTTTT. The gene calls are TRBV6-6 and TRBJ2-2; a possible D gene is TRBD2 (5 bases). Germline V gene data show CDR1 as MNHNY and CDR2 as SVGAGI (reference sequence). With 5 bases removed from V and 3 bases from J, the gap between germline ends came to 13 bases. The CDR3 totals 15 residues.

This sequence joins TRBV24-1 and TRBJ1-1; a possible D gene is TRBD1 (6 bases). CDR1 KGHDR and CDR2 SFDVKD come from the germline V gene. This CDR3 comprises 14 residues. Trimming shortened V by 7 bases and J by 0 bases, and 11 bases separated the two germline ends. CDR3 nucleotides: TGTGCCACCAGGGGGGCGGGAATGAACACTGAAGCTTTCTTT. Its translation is CATRGAGMNTEAFF.

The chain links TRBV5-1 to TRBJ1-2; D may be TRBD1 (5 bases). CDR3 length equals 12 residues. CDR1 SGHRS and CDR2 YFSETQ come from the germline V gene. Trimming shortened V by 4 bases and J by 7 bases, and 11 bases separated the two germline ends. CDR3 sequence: CASSQDKVGYTF. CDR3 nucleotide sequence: TGCGCCAGCAGCCAGGACAAGGTTGGCTACACCTTC.

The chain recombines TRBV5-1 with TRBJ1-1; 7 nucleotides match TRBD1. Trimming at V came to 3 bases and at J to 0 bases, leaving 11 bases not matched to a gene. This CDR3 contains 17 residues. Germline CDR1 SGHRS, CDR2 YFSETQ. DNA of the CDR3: TGCGCCAGCAGCTCCGGAACCGGGACAGCCATGAACACTGAAGCTTTCTTT. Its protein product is CASSSGTGTAMNTEAFF.

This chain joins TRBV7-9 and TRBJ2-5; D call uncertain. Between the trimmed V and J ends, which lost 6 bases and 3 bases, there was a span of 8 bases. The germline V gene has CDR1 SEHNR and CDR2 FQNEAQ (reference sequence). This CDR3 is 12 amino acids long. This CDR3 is CASSSREETQYF. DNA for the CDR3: TGTGCCAGCAGTTCACGGGAAGAGACCCAGTACTTC.

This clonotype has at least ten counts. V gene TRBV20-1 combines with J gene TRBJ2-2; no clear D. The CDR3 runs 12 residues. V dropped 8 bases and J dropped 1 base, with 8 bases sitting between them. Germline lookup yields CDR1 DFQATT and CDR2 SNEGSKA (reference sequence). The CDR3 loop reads CSLQVNTGELFF. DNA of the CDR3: TGCAGTTTGCAGGTGAACACCGGGGAGCTGTTTTTT.

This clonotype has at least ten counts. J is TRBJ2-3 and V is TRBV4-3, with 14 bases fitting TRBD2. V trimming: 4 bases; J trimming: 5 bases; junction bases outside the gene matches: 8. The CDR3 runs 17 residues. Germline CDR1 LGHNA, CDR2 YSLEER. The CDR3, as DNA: TGCGCCAGCAGCCTTTTGACTAGCGGGGGGGTAGTAGATACGCAGTATTTT. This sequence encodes CASSLLTSGGVVDTQYF.

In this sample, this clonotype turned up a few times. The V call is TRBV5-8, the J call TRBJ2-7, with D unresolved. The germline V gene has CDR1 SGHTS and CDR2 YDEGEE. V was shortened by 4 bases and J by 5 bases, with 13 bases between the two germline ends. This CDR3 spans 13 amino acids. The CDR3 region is CASSRGVKDEQYF. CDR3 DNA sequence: TGTGCCAGCAGCCGTGGGGTTAAGGACGAGCAGTACTTC.

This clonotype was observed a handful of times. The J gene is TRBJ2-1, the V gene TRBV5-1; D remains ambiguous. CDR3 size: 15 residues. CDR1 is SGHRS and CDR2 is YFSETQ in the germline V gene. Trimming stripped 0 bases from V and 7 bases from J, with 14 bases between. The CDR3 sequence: CASSLVPGNKNEQFF. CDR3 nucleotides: TGCGCCAGCAGCTTGGTCCCGGGCAATAAGAATGAGCAGTTCTTC. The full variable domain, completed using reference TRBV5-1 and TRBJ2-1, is KAGVTQTPRYLIKTRGQQVTLSCSPISGHRSVSWYQQTPGQGLQFLFEYFSETQRNKGNFPGRFSGRQFSNSRSEMNVSTLELGDSALYLCASSLVPGNKNEQFFGPGTRLTVL.